This T cell receptor beta chain was captured in a study of vaccination effects on CD4 cells after COVID-19. General study points: Marked clonal contraction of infection- and vaccine-induced clones was seen late after vaccination. No early post-infection timepoints were available in the study, which also included few convalescent patients.

Produced via immunoSEQ multiplex PCR; TCRdb's table is partial and in-frame only. The top ten clones hold 5% of a sample with 25,000 or so clones, roughly 73% of them seen once. This clone was observed a single time. What it binds is not known. V was pared by 5 bases and J by 3 bases, with 28 bases between. The length of the CDR3 is 19 residues. Germline-derived CDR1 and CDR2 are SGHAT and FQNNGV. ViraFEST assay sequencing came after antigen-specific CD4+ T cells were expanded with viral peptide pools. Having been cultured for 9 to 11 days, the cells underwent CD4+ T cell isolation. Testing of the vaccine recipients showed negative nucleocapsid antibodies and no prior SARS-CoV-2 infection. Each culture well received a few million PBMC. These cells were then cultured in IMDM with approximately 10 IU/ml IL-2 and roughly 10 ug/ml peptides.

This material consisted of CD4+ T cells from PBMCs cultured with SARS-CoV-2 spike peptides, taken before COVID-19 vaccination. This clonotype was obtained from a human donor who received a COVID-19 vaccine. The J gene is TRBJ1-2, the V gene TRBV11-2, with D perhaps TRBD1 (6 bases). The CDR3 nucleotides read TGTGCCAGCAGCCAAGCGGGTATCGCGGACAGACGAAGATACTATGGCTACACCTTC. Its protein is CASSQAGIADRRRYYGYTF.